A selection of T cell receptor beta chains follows, all from one sample in a study of control samples from healthy donors and cancer patients. Measured with immunoSEQ multiplex PCR; TCRdb has only the in-frame clones, and not every one. Of 100,000 to 150,000 clones in the sample, roughly 90% were seen once. What was sequenced was blood. Receptors were obtained from a man aged 45-65 years in good health. The CDR3 runs from the conserved cysteine through the conserved F or W. The D gene is left open where the match is weak. Clone size is stated in some rows and not others, as once, few, many or a class when expanded.

d_call	j_call	cdr3_length	v_call	clone_size	cdr3_aa	cdr3_nt
.	TRBJ1-1	13	TRBV11-2	.	CASSPNRDTEAFF	TGTGCCAGCAGCCCTAACAGGGACACTGAAGCTTTCTTT
.	TRBJ1-2	14	TRBV6-5	.	CASRKRGGNYGYTF	TGTGCCAGCAGAAAAAGAGGAGGAAACTATGGCTACACCTTC
.	TRBJ2-4	13	TRBV6-2/TRBV6-3	.	CASSPLTSTIQYF	TGTGCCAGCAGCCCCTTAACTAGCACGATTCAGTACTTC
TRBD1	TRBJ2-6	20	TRBV4-1	.	CASSQAPLTGGVAGANVLTF	TGCGCCAGCAGCCAAGCCCCACTGACAGGGGGCGTTGCTGGGGCCAACGTCCTGACTTTC
TRBD2	TRBJ2-3	17	TRBV5-1	.	CASSPGLAGSSTDTQYF	TGCGCCAGCAGCCCGGGACTAGCGGGGTCTAGCACAGATACGCAGTATTTT
.	TRBJ1-2	15	TRBV7-9	.	CASSLGGSRNYGYTF	TGTGCCAGCAGCTTAGGAGGGAGCCGCAACTATGGCTACACCTTC
.	TRBJ2-5	13	TRBV6-5	.	CASSYWAGETQYF	TGTGCCAGCAGTTACTGGGCTGGTGAGACCCAGTACTTC
.	TRBJ2-5	14	TRBV6-6	.	CASSSLTGRETQYF	TGTGCCAGCAGTTCTCTGACAGGGAGGGAGACCCAGTACTTC
.	TRBJ1-6	15	TRBV6-6	.	CASSYLGVGNSPLHF	TGTGCCAGCAGTTACCTCGGGGTCGGGAATTCACCCCTCCACTTT
.	TRBJ2-7	12	TRBV3-1/TRBV3-2	few	CASSRRGAEQYF	TGTGCCAGCAGCCGAAGGGGGGCCGAGCAGTACTTC
TRBD1	TRBJ1-2	14	TRBV6-2/TRBV6-3	.	CASSYQGGYYGYTF	TGTGCCAGCAGTTACCAGGGGGGGTACTATGGCTACACCTTC
.	TRBJ2-3	11	TRBV20-1	few	CSASTRDTQYF	TGCAGTGCTAGTACGAGGGATACGCAGTATTTT
.	TRBJ2-7	13	TRBV10-3	.	CAITGQAGYEQYF	TGTGCCATCACAGGACAGGCGGGATACGAGCAGTACTTC
TRBD2	TRBJ2-3	13	TRBV6-1	.	CASWEGKTDTQYF	TGTGCCAGCTGGGAGGGTAAGACAGATACGCAGTATTTT
.	TRBJ2-3	16	TRBV9	.	CASSVGVWQRTDTQYF	TGTGCCAGCAGCGTAGGGGTATGGCAGCGCACAGATACGCAGTATTTT
TRBD1	TRBJ1-6	14	TRBV14	few	CASSPDRVASPLHF	TGTGCCAGCAGCCCTGACAGGGTGGCTTCACCCCTCCACTTT
TRBD2	TRBJ2-7	14	TRBV7-6	.	CASSSGLAGVEQYF	TGTGCCAGCAGCTCGGGACTAGCGGGGGTCGAGCAGTACTTC
.	TRBJ2-6	15	TRBV28	.	CASTTPRSGANVLTF	TGTGCCAGCACCACCCCTAGGTCCGGGGCCAACGTCCTGACTTTC
.	TRBJ1-4	15	TRBV3-1/TRBV3-2	.	CASSPLDKTNEKLFF	TGTGCCAGCAGCCCTTTGGACAAAACTAATGAAAAACTGTTTTTT
TRBD1	TRBJ1-1	16	TRBV5-1	.	CASSLQGPQLDTEAFF	TGCGCCAGCAGCTTACAGGGGCCCCAACTAGACACTGAAGCTTTCTTT
TRBD1	TRBJ1-2	15	TRBV30	.	CAWSTLTGGGYGYTF	TGTGCCTGGAGTACCCTTACAGGGGGAGGATATGGCTACACCTTC
.	TRBJ2-2	19	TRBV24-1	few	CATSDPSVLAPSSTGELFF	TGTGCCACCAGTGATCCCTCTGTTCTTGCACCCTCGAGCACCGGGGAGCTGTTTTTT
TRBD1	TRBJ1-1	13	TRBV12-3/TRBV12-4	.	CASSLAGGTEAFF	TGTGCCAGCAGTTTGGCAGGGGGCACTGAAGCTTTCTTT
TRBD2	TRBJ2-4	15	TRBV9	.	CASSPRTSGGSIQYF	TGTGCCAGCAGCCCTCGGACTAGCGGGGGCAGCATTCAGTACTTC
.	TRBJ1-2	15	TRBV11-2	.	CASSFSRGENYGYTF	TGTGCCAGCAGCTTTTCCAGGGGCGAAAACTATGGCTACACCTTC
TRBD1	TRBJ1-2	14	TRBV18	.	CASSPDRGGYGYTF	TGTGCCAGCTCACCAGACAGGGGGGGATATGGCTACACCTTC
.	TRBJ1-1	13	TRBV10-3	.	CAILAPGNTEAFF	TGTGCCATTTTAGCCCCGGGGAACACTGAAGCTTTCTTT
.	TRBJ2-7	16	TRBV6-5	.	CASSYSRQGYSYEQYF	TGTGCCAGCAGTTACTCGCGGCAGGGGTACTCCTACGAGCAGTACTTC
.	TRBJ1-4	18	TRBV15	.	CATSRSSPRGATNEKLFF	TGTGCCACCAGCAGAAGTTCCCCTCGGGGTGCAACTAATGAAAAACTGTTTTTT
TRBD1	TRBJ2-5	15	TRBV5-1	.	CASSPGQGERETQYF	TGCGCCAGCAGCCCCGGACAGGGAGAAAGAGAGACCCAGTACTTC
TRBD1	TRBJ1-5	16	TRBV6-5	.	CASSLDRPRGNQPQHF	TGTGCCAGCAGTTTGGACAGGCCGAGGGGCAATCAGCCCCAGCATTTT
.	TRBJ2-3	14	TRBV10-3	.	CAISGSRQADTQYF	TGTGCCATCAGTGGCTCTAGACAGGCAGATACGCAGTATTTT
TRBD1	TRBJ1-5	13	TRBV30	.	CAWNTGADQPQHF	TGTGCCTGGAACACAGGGGCGGATCAGCCCCAGCATTTT
.	TRBJ2-3	14	TRBV27	.	CASSFSREADTQYF	TGTGCCAGCAGTTTCTCGAGGGAGGCAGATACGCAGTATTTT
.	TRBJ1-2	16	TRBV7-2	.	CASSLAALQGDHGYTF	TGTGCCAGCAGCTTAGCAGCCCTCCAGGGAGATCATGGCTACACCTTC
.	TRBJ1-4	15	TRBV19	.	CASSIPGRGREKLFF	TGTGCCAGTAGTATTCCGGGCAGGGGAAGAGAAAAACTGTTTTTT
.	TRBJ2-2	15	TRBV5-4	.	CASSLEAANTGELFF	TGTGCCAGCAGCTTGGAAGCAGCCAACACCGGGGAGCTGTTTTTT
TRBD1	TRBJ2-2	15	TRBV6-2/TRBV6-3	.	CASSMGQGNTGELFF	TGTGCCAGCAGTATGGGACAGGGAAACACCGGGGAGCTGTTTTTT
.	TRBJ2-2	14	TRBV6-4	.	CASRYSSNTGELFF	TGTGCCAGCAGATACAGCTCCAACACCGGGGAGCTGTTTTTT
TRBD1	TRBJ1-2	14	TRBV19	.	CASNQGTVNYGYTF	TGTGCCAGTAATCAAGGGACAGTTAACTATGGCTACACCTTC